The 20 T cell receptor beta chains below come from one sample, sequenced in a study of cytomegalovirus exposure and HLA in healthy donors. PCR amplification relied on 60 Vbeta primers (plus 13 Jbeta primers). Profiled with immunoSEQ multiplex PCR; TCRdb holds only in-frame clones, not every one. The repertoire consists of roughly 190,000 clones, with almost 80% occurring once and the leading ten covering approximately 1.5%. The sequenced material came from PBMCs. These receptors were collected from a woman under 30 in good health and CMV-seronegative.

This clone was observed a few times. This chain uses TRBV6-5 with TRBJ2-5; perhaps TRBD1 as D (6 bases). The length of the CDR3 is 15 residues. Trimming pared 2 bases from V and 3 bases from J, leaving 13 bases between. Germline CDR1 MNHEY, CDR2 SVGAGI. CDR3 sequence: CASSYLRDTKETQYF. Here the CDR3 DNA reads TGTGCCAGCAGTTACCTCCGGGACACCAAAGAGACCCAGTACTTC.

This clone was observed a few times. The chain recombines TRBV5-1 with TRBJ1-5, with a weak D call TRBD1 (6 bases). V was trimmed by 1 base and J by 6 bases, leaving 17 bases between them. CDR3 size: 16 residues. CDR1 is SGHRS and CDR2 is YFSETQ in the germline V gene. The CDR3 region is CASSLTLLQGSQPQHF. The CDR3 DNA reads TGCGCCAGCAGCTTGACTCTTCTTCAGGGGAGTCAGCCCCAGCATTTT.

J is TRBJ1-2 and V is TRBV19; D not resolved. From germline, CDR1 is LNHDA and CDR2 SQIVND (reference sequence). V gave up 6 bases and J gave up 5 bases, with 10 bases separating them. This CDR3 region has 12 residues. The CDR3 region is CASSDTDYGYTF. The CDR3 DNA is TGTGCCAGTAGCGATACAGATTATGGCTACACCTTC.

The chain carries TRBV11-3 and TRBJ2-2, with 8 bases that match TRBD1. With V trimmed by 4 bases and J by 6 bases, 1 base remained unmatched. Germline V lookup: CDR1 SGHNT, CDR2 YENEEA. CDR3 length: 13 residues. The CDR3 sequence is CASSWTGSGELFF. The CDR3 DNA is TGTGCCAGCAGCTGGACAGGGTCCGGGGAGCTGTTTTTT.

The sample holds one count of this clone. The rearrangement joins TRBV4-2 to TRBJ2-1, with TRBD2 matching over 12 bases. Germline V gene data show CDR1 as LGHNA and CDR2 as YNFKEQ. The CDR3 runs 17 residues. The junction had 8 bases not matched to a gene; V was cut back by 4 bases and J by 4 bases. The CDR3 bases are TGTGCCAGCAGCCGCGAAGATCTAGCGGGGGGGTACAATGAGCAGTTCTTC. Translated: CASSREDLAGGYNEQFF.

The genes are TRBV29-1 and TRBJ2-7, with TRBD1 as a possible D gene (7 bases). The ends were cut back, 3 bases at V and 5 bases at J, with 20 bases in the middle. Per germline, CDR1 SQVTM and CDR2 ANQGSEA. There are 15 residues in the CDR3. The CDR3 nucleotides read TGCAGCGTTGATAGTTCGTGGGCAGGGGGGCACGAGCAGTACTTC. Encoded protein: CSVDSSWAGGHEQYF.

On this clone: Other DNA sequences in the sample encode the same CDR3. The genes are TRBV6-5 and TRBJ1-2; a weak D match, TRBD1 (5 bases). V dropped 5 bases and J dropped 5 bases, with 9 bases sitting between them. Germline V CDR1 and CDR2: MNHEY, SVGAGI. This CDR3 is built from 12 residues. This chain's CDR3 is CASSPGGYGYTF. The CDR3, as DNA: TGTGCCAGCAGTCCCGGGGGGTATGGCTACACCTTC.

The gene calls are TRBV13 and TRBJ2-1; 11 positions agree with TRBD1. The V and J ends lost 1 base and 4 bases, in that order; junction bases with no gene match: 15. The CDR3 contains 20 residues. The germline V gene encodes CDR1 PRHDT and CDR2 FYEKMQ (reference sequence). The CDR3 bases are TGTGCCAGCAGCTTAGTTGGGGACAGGGGGTTCGGGGACGTTTACAATGAGCAGTTCTTC. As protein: CASSLVGDRGFGDVYNEQFF.

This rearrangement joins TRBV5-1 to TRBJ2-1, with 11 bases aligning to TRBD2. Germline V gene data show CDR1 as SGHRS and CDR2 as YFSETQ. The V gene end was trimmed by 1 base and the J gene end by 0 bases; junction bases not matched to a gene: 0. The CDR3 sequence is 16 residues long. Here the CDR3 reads CASSLTSGSSYNEQFF. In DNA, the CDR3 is TGCGCCAGCAGCTTGACTAGCGGGAGCTCCTACAATGAGCAGTTCTTC.

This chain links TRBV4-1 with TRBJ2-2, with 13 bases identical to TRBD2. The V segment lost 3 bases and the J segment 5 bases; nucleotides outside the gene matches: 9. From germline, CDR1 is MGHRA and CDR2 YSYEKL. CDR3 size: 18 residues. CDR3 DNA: TGCGCCAGCAGCCATATAAGACTAGCGGGGGGTCGGACCGGGGAGCTGTTTTTT. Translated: CASSHIRLAGGRTGELFF.

CDR3 sequence reads: CASSRQGNTGELFF. The DNA for the CDR3 is TGTGCCAGCAGTCGACAGGGGAACACCGGGGAGCTGTTTTTT. V and J are TRBV28 and TRBJ2-2; 7 nucleotides align to TRBD1. The CDR3 loop spans 14 amino acids. Germline CDR1 and CDR2: MDHEN and SYDVKM. Losses at the gene ends were 5 bases for V and 1 base for J; bases not matched to a gene: 1.

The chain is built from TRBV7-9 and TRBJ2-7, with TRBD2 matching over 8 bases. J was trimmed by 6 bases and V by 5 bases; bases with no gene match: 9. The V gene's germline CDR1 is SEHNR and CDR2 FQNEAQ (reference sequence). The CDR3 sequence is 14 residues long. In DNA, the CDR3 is TGTGCCAGCAGCCCGGGACTAGAAAAGGGCGAGCAGTACTTC. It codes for CASSPGLEKGEQYF.

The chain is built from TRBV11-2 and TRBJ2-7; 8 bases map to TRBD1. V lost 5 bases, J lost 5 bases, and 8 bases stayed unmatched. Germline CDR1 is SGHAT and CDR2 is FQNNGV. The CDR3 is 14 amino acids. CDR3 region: CASSLGTGIDEQYF. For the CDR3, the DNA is TGTGCCAGCAGCCTAGGGACAGGCATCGACGAGCAGTACTTC.

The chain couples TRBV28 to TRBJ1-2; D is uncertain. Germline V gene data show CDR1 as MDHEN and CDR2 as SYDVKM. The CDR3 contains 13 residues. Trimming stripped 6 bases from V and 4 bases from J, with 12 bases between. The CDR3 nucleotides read TGTGCCAGCAGACACGAGGGCCCCTATGGCTACACCTTC. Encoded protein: CASRHEGPYGYTF.

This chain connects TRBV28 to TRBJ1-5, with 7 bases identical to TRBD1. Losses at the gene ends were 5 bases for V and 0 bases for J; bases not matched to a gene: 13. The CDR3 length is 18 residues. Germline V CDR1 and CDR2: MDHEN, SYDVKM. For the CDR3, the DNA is TGTGCCAGCAGTGGTGGGACAGCACCTATTTATAGCAATCAGCCCCAGCATTTT. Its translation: CASSGGTAPIYSNQPQHF.

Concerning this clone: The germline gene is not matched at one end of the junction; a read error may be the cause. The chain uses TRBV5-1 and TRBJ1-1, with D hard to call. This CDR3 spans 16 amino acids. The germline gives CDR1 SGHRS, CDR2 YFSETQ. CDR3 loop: CASSLVAAIMNTEAFF. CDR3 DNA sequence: TGCGCCAGCAGCTTGGTAGCGGCGATTATGAATACTGAAGCTTTCTTT.

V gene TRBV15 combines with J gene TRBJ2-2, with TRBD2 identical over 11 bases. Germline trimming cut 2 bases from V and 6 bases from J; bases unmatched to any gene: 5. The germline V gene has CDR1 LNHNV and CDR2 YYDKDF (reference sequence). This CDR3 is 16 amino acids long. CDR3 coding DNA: TGTGCCACCAGCAGACTAGCGGGGGGTGTATCCGGGGAGCTGTTTTTT. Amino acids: CATSRLAGGVSGELFF.

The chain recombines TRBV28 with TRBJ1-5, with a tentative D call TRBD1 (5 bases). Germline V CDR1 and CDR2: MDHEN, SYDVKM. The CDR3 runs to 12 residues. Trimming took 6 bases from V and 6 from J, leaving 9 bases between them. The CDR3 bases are TGTGCCAGCAGGGACGGGGGTCAGCCCCAGCATTTT. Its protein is CASRDGGQPQHF. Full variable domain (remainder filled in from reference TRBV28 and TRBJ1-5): DVKVTQSSRYLVKRTGEKVFLECVQDMDHENMFWYRQDPGLGLRLIYFSYDVKMKEKGDIPEGYSVSREKKERFSLILESASTNQTSMYLCASRDGGQPQHFGDGTRLSIL.

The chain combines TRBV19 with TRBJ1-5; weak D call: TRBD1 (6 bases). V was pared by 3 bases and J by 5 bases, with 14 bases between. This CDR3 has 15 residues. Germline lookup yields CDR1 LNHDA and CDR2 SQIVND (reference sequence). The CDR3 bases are TGTGCCAGTAGTATTCTCGGACAGTGGGATCAGCCCCAGCATTTT. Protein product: CASSILGQWDQPQHF.

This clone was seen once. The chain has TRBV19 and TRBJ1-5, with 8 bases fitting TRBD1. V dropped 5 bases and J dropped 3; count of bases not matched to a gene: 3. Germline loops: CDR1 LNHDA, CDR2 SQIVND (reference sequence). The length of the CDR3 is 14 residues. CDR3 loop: CASSQDRANQPQHF. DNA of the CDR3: TGTGCCAGTAGTCAGGACAGGGCCAATCAGCCCCAGCATTTT.